Below, 8 T cell receptor beta chains from the same sample are listed, as sequenced in a study of blood T cell repertoires in COVID-19. The table came from immunoSEQ multiplex PCR; TCRdb's copy has only in-frame clones and leaves some out. The sample lists some 170,000 clones, 60% to 80% seen once, with around 2.8% in the top ten. The specimen sequenced was peripheral blood. The receptors come from a man in his 70s with acute or convalescent COVID-19.

This clone was seen a few times. V is TRBV2 and J is TRBJ1-5, with D uncertain. Between the trimmed V and J ends, which lost 1 base and 2 bases, there was a span of 6 bases. This CDR3 spans 14 amino acids. Germline CDR1 and CDR2: SNHLY and FYNNEI. The CDR3 DNA sequence: TGTGCCAGCAGTGAAGGGTTAGGCAATCAGCCCCAGCATTTT. Protein sequence: CASSEGLGNQPQHF.

The chain links TRBV25-1 to TRBJ1-4; tentatively, D is TRBD1 (6 bases). The germline CDR1 and CDR2 sequences are MGHDK and SYGVNS. CDR3 length: 14 amino acids. V lost 6 bases to trimming and J lost 2 bases, with 10 bases between them. Written as DNA, the CDR3 is TGTGCCAGCAGACGGACAGAGACTAATGAAAAACTGTTTTTT. This codes for CASRRTETNEKLFF.

This rearrangement joins TRBV27 to TRBJ1-2; TRBD1 matches 7 bases. The trim removed 5 bases at V and 7 bases at J, leaving 4 bases unmatched. The CDR3 is made up of 12 amino acids. From germline, CDR1 is MNHEY and CDR2 SMNVEV (reference sequence). The CDR3 DNA reads TGTGCCAGCAGTCAGGGGGATCGTGGCTACACCTTC. Protein: CASSQGDRGYTF.

This clone was seen just once. CDR3 DNA: TGTGCCAGCACCCCCGACCTAGCGGCGGAGCAGTACTTC. It yields the protein CASTPDLAAEQYF. The genes are TRBV9 and TRBJ2-7; 7 bases line up with TRBD2. The CDR3 consists of 13 residues. The V and J ends lost 6 bases and 7 bases, in that order; junction bases with no gene match: 10. The germline gives CDR1 SGDLS, CDR2 YYNGEE.

To note about this clone: One junction end does not reproduce the germline sequence, and a read error may be involved. This chain links TRBV28 with TRBJ1-2, with D perhaps TRBD1 (6 bases). CDR1 MDHEN and CDR2 SYDVKM come from the germline V gene. CDR3 length: 12 amino acids. The CDR3: CASSLSLDSHAF. CDR3 nucleotides: TGTGCCAGCAGTTTATCGTTGGACAGCCACGCCTTC.

The V and J genes are TRBV2 and TRBJ2-6; TRBD1 aligns across 7 bases. V lost 5 bases, J lost 4 bases, and 5 bases stayed unmatched. This CDR3 has 15 residues. CDR1 is SNHLY, CDR2 FYNNEI, per germline. The CDR3 spells CASSKTGVGANVLTF. The CDR3, as DNA: TGTGCCAGCAGTAAAACAGGGGTCGGGGCCAACGTCCTGACTTTC.

This sequence joins TRBV5-1 and TRBJ2-1; 7 nucleotides agree with TRBD1. V lost 4 bases, J lost 0 bases, and 7 bases stayed unmatched. The CDR3 sequence is 16 residues long. Germline CDR1 SGHRS, CDR2 YFSETQ. The DNA of the CDR3 is TGCGCCAGCAGCATCTCAGGGGGTGGCTCCTACAATGAGCAGTTCTTC. This translates into CASSISGGGSYNEQFF. Full variable domain (missing parts from reference TRBV5-1 and TRBJ2-1): KAGVTQTPRYLIKTRGQQVTLSCSPISGHRSVSWYQQTPGQGLQFLFEYFSETQRNKGNFPGRFSGRQFSNSRSEMNVSTLELGDSALYLCASSISGGGSYNEQFFGPGTRLTVL.

The chain combines TRBV2 with TRBJ2-3, with D perhaps matching TRBD2 (6 bases). V lost 7 bases and J 0 bases, leaving 14 bases between the germline ends. This CDR3 is built from 15 residues. In germline, CDR1 is SNHLY, CDR2 FYNNEI. CDR3 residues: CASTDPGESTDTQYF. CDR3 in DNA: TGTGCCAGCACCGACCCGGGGGAGAGCACAGATACGCAGTATTTT.